One and the same sample provided the 30 T cell receptor beta chains below, sequenced in a study of cytomegalovirus exposure and HLA in healthy donors. The PCR had 60 Vbeta and 13 Jbeta primers. Sequencing used immunoSEQ multiplex PCR; TCRdb keeps in-frame clones, though not all of them. The sample contains about 110,000 clones, over 75% of which appear only once. The sequencing sample was made of PBMCs. These receptors were obtained from a young man in good health and CMV-seronegative.

This rearrangement joins TRBV11-3 to TRBJ2-5; 8 nucleotides align to TRBD1. V lost 1 base and J lost 2; bases outside the gene matches: 9. The CDR3 totals 17 residues. The germline V gene has CDR1 SGHNT and CDR2 YENEEA. This CDR3 reads CASSLGTGISGQETQYF. For the CDR3, the DNA is TGTGCCAGCAGCTTAGGGACAGGGATTTCCGGACAAGAGACCCAGTACTTC.

V and J are TRBV7-9 and TRBJ2-3; possibly TRBD1 for D (6 bases). V was clipped by 3 bases and J by 1 base, with 17 bases between them. Germline V gene lookup returns CDR1 SEHNR and CDR2 FQNEAQ (reference sequence). This CDR3 is built from 17 residues. The CDR3 bases are TGTGCCAGCAGCTTGTATTCAGGGGCGCTGGGCACAGATACGCAGTATTTT. Translated: CASSLYSGALGTDTQYF.

This chain joins TRBV27 and TRBJ2-2; D is undetermined. Germline V gene lookup returns CDR1 MNHEY and CDR2 SMNVEV (reference sequence). Trimming pared 5 bases from V and 7 bases from J, leaving 8 bases between. CDR3 length: 12 residues. The CDR3 DNA sequence: TGTGCCAGCAGTCCTTGGAGCGGGGAGCTGTTTTTT. Its protein is CASSPWSGELFF.

The chain couples TRBV25-1 to TRBJ1-1, with D uncertain. The CDR3 extends over 14 amino acids. Germline V gene sequence: CDR1 MGHDK, CDR2 SYGVNS. Trimming left V 3 bases short and J 8 bases short, with 16 bases between. CDR3 amino acids: CASSDVLGRGEAFF. The CDR3 bases are TGTGCCAGCAGTGACGTCCTAGGTAGAGGAGAAGCTTTCTTT.

The rearrangement links TRBV6-1 to TRBJ2-7, with 13 bases identical to TRBD2. The CDR3 extends over 13 amino acids. Germline V CDR1 and CDR2: MNHNS, SASEGT. V shed 8 bases and J 4 bases; nucleotides not matched to a gene: 2. The CDR3 loop reads CASGTSGEYEQYF. The CDR3 coding sequence is TGTGCCAGCGGGACTAGCGGGGAATACGAGCAGTACTTC.

This clone was counted once. The chain couples TRBV6-5 to TRBJ2-5, with D possibly matching TRBD2 (7 bases). The CDR3 covers 14 residues. V dropped 6 bases and J dropped 5 bases, with 16 bases sitting between them. In germline, CDR1 is MNHEY, CDR2 SVGAGI. CDR3 sequence: CASSRGAGTETQYF. CDR3 sequence (DNA): TGTGCCAGCAGCCGGGGGGCCGGGACCGAGACCCAGTACTTC.

The CDR3 here is CASSQGQGINYEQYF. The CDR3 region has the DNA TGCGCCAGCAGCCAAGGTCAGGGGATTAACTACGAGCAGTACTTC. V gene TRBV4-1 combines with J gene TRBJ2-7; possible D gene TRBD1, 6 bases. The germline V gene has CDR1 MGHRA and CDR2 YSYEKL. This CDR3 region has 15 residues. Between the trimmed V and J ends, which lost 1 base and 3 bases, there was a span of 13 bases.

V is TRBV7-2 and J is TRBJ2-1; D not certain. This CDR3 has 12 amino acids. The V and J ends lost 2 bases and 8 bases respectively, with 7 bases between them. Germline V lookup: CDR1 SGHTA, CDR2 FQGNSA. The CDR3 nucleotides are TGTGCCAGCAGCTTACGTCGGTATGAGCAGTTCTTC. It encodes CASSLRRYEQFF.

V usage is TRBV5-6 and J usage is TRBJ1-4; 10 bases fit TRBD1. This CDR3 region has 17 residues. After removal of 0 bases from V and 4 bases from J, the junction contained 6 bases not matched to a gene. Germline-derived CDR1 and CDR2 are SGHDT and YYEEEE. The CDR3 DNA reads as TGTGCCAGCAGCTTGGCCGACAGGGGGCCTAATAATGAAAAACTGTTTTTT. Its translation is CASSLADRGPNNEKLFF.

This clone was seen just once. The rearrangement joins TRBV28 to TRBJ2-3, with D tentatively TRBD1 (7 bases). CDR3 length: 15 residues. V gave up 5 bases and J gave up 6 bases, with 18 bases separating them. Germline V gene data show CDR1 as MDHEN and CDR2 as SYDVKM. The DNA for the CDR3 is TGTGCCAGCAGTAAAGGGGGCGGGGTTTTTGATACGCAGTATTTT. The encoded protein is CASSKGGGVFDTQYF.

This sequence joins TRBV18 and TRBJ1-5; a possible D gene is TRBD1 (5 bases). Germline V gene data show CDR1 as KGHSH and CDR2 as LQKENI. Between the trimmed V and J ends, which lost 5 bases and 1 base, there was a span of 9 bases. The CDR3 runs 14 residues. The CDR3 spells CASSSGLSNQPQHF. The DNA for the CDR3 is TGTGCCAGCTCATCGGGACTGAGCAATCAGCCCCAGCATTTT.

This sequence joins TRBV30 and TRBJ2-5, with 7 bases matching TRBD2. CDR1 and CDR2 from the germline V gene are GTSNPN and SVGIG (reference sequence). V was clipped by 5 bases and J by 3 bases; unmatched bases: 6. The CDR3 extends over 13 amino acids. CDR3 sequence: CAWLGLAEETQYF. The CDR3 nucleotides are TGTGCCTGGTTGGGCCTAGCGGAAGAGACCCAGTACTTC.

The chain carries TRBV10-3 and TRBJ1-2, with a tentative D call TRBD1 (6 bases). The CDR3 runs to 13 residues. CDR1 and CDR2 (germline): ENHRY, SYGVKD. Trimming took 3 bases from V and 6 from J, leaving 11 bases between them. The CDR3 nucleotides read TGTGCCATCAGTGAACAGGGCCGGGATGGCTACACCTTC. The encoded protein is CAISEQGRDGYTF.

The V call is TRBV2, the J call TRBJ1-1; TRBD1 matches at 8 bases. The CDR3 sequence is 13 residues long. CDR1 and CDR2 (germline): SNHLY, FYNNEI. V dropped 10 bases and J dropped 1; count of bases not matched to a gene: 5. The CDR3 loop reads CATTGTGNTEAFF. The CDR3 bases are TGTGCCACGACCGGGACAGGGAACACTGAAGCTTTCTTT.

The chain employs TRBV5-4 and TRBJ2-5; 12 nucleotides match TRBD1. Germline CDR1 SGHNT, CDR2 YYREEE (reference sequence). Germline trimming cut 0 bases from V and 4 bases from J; bases unmatched to any gene: 7. The CDR3 is made up of 17 amino acids. The CDR3 loop is CASSLGYRDRGPETQYF. CDR3 nucleotides: TGTGCCAGCAGCTTGGGTTACAGGGACAGGGGGCCAGAGACCCAGTACTTC. Variable domain in full (rest from reference TRBV5-4 and TRBJ2-5): ETGVTQSPTHLIKTRGQQVTLRCSSQSGHNTVSWYQQALGQGPQFIFQYYREEENGRGNFPPRFSGLQFPNYSSELNVNALELDDSALYLCASSLGYRDRGPETQYFGPGTRLLVL.

This chain uses TRBV11-3 with TRBJ2-7; possibly TRBD2 for D (7 bases). V was pared by 8 bases and J by 3 bases, with 23 bases between. Germline loops: CDR1 SGHNT, CDR2 YENEEA. This CDR3 spans 16 amino acids. CDR3 DNA sequence: TGTGCCAGCTCCTCCGGGGGGCAGGGGAGTAACTACGAGCAGTACTTC. Translated, it gives CASSSGGQGSNYEQYF.

V usage is TRBV7-6 and J usage is TRBJ2-5; 9 nucleotides line up with TRBD1. CDR3 length: 15 amino acids. Germline V gives CDR1 SGHVS, CDR2 FNYEAQ. After removal of 3 bases from V and 5 bases from J, the junction contained 7 bases not matched to a gene. Written as DNA, the CDR3 is TGTGCCAGCAGCTTGGGGACAGGGCTCGGGGAGACCCAGTACTTC. This encodes CASSLGTGLGETQYF.

The CDR3: CASGSEGLAGSEQFF. CDR3 DNA sequence: TGTGCTAGTGGTTCCGAGGGACTAGCGGGATCTGAGCAGTTCTTC. The chain joins TRBV12-5 to TRBJ2-1, with 13 positions matching TRBD2. The CDR3 runs to 15 residues. Germline V gives CDR1 LGHNT, CDR2 FRNRAP. V shed 4 bases and J 9 bases; nucleotides not matched to a gene: 6.

The chain has TRBV5-1 and TRBJ2-1; 7 bases align to TRBD1. V lost 3 bases, J lost 4 bases, and 7 bases stayed unmatched. The CDR3 has 15 amino acids. CDR1 is SGHRS and CDR2 is YFSETQ in the germline V gene. The CDR3 DNA reads as TGCGCCAGCAGCTCGGGACAGCGTTCTTACAATGAGCAGTTCTTC. Encoded protein: CASSSGQRSYNEQFF.

This rearrangement joins TRBV9 to TRBJ2-7; 8 bases are shared with TRBD2. Germline V lookup: CDR1 SGDLS, CDR2 YYNGEE. The V segment lost 0 bases and the J segment 4 bases; nucleotides outside the gene matches: 6. The CDR3 runs 15 residues. The CDR3 DNA reads TGTGCCAGCAGCGTAGGGGATAGCGGGGTTTACGAGCAGTACTTC. It yields the protein CASSVGDSGVYEQYF.

This sequence joins TRBV11-2 and TRBJ2-2, with 8 bases matching TRBD2. The junction had 6 bases not matched to a gene; V was cut back by 5 bases and J by 4 bases. The CDR3 runs to 15 residues. In germline, CDR1 is SGHAT, CDR2 FQNNGV. Written as DNA, the CDR3 is TGTGCCAGCAGCCCGGGAGGGCCGGGCACCGGGGAGCTGTTTTTT. The encoded protein is CASSPGGPGTGELFF.

Written as DNA, the CDR3 is TGTGCCTGTCACCGGGACAGGGGAAAAACTGAAGCTTTCTTT. Translated: CACHRDRGKTEAFF. V and J are TRBV30 and TRBJ1-1; 10 bases match TRBD1. The V gene's germline CDR1 is GTSNPN and CDR2 SVGIG (reference sequence). The V gene end was trimmed by 6 bases and the J gene end by 5 bases; junction bases not matched to a gene: 9. CDR3 length: 14 amino acids.

This clone appeared once. The chain has TRBV12-5 and TRBJ1-1; no reliable D call. CDR3 size: 13 residues. Looked up from germline, CDR1 is LGHNT and CDR2 is FRNRAP. Trimming removed 6 bases at V and 3 bases at J, with 11 bases between. CDR3 region: CASGWGGDTEAFF. The CDR3 DNA sequence: TGTGCTAGTGGCTGGGGAGGCGACACTGAAGCTTTCTTT.

This chain joins TRBV28 and TRBJ2-1; 12 bases match TRBD2. This CDR3 has 16 residues. CDR1 is MDHEN and CDR2 is SYDVKM in the germline V gene. V lost 7 bases and J lost 8; bases outside the gene matches: 12. Here the CDR3 DNA reads TGTGCCAGCATCCTGAGGAGACTAGCGGGAGTCGATGAGCAGTTCTTC. Protein: CASILRRLAGVDEQFF.

The chain recombines TRBV5-8 with TRBJ1-2; no reliable D call. The CDR3 sequence is 12 residues long. V gave up 4 bases and J gave up 4 bases, with 8 bases separating them. Germline CDR1 and CDR2: SGHTS and YDEGEE. The CDR3 sequence: CASSPRPYGYTF. CDR3 coding DNA: TGTGCCAGCAGCCCTAGACCCTATGGCTACACCTTC.

This chain joins TRBV9 and TRBJ2-2; perhaps TRBD1 as D (5 bases). The CDR3 length is 18 residues. Trimming pared 6 bases from V and 2 bases from J, leaving 23 bases between. CDR1 SGDLS and CDR2 YYNGEE come from the germline V gene. The DNA of the CDR3 is TGTGCCAGCAAGCCCGGAATAATAGGGGAATTAAACACCGGGGAGCTGTTTTTT. This sequence encodes CASKPGIIGELNTGELFF.

This clone has only one observation. The CDR3 sequence: CAHREAAFF. CDR3 in DNA: TGTGCCCATCGAGAGGCAGCTTTCTTT. The chain employs TRBV6-8 and TRBJ1-1; D is unclear. This CDR3 contains 9 residues. Trimming cost V 11 bases and J 10 bases, with 11 bases left between them. CDR1 is MNHGY, CDR2 SAAAGT, per germline.

The CDR3 reads CASSFAGTGTDTQYF. DNA for the CDR3: TGTGCCAGCAGCTTTGCCGGGACAGGGACAGATACGCAGTATTTT. The chain links TRBV6-6 to TRBJ2-3; 9 bases align to TRBD1. With 6 bases clipped from V and 3 bases from J, the junction kept 7 bases outside the gene matches. The CDR3 totals 15 residues. The germline V gene encodes CDR1 MNHNY and CDR2 SVGAGI (reference sequence).

The chain couples TRBV9 to TRBJ1-2; D is undetermined. CDR3 length equals 14 residues. Germline CDR1 reads SGDLS; CDR2 reads YYNGEE. Trimming left V 3 bases short and J 0 bases short, with 9 bases between. CDR3 DNA: TGTGCCAGCAGCGCAGCGGGAGCTAACTATGGCTACACCTTC. It is translated as CASSAAGANYGYTF. The full variable domain, completed using reference TRBV9 and TRBJ1-2, is DSGVTQTPKHLITATGQRVTLRCSPRSGDLSVYWYQQSLDQGLQFLIQYYNGEERAKGNILERFSAQQFPDLHSELNLSSLELGDSALYFCASSAAGANYGYTFGSGTRLTVV.

The V and J genes are TRBV4-1 and TRBJ2-7; 8 bases agree with TRBD2. This CDR3 has 17 residues. With 2 bases clipped from V and 2 bases from J, the junction kept 11 bases outside the gene matches. Germline CDR1 MGHRA, CDR2 YSYEKL. CDR3 protein: CASSQNVPGTRPYEQYF. The DNA for the CDR3 is TGCGCCAGCAGCCAAAACGTGCCCGGGACTAGACCCTACGAGCAGTACTTC.